These 23 T cell receptor beta chains came from one sample sequenced in a study of post-analysis software for immune sequencing data (dated by TCRdb to about 2015). These TCRs are of unknown antigen specificity. The method behind the library was PCR. Sequenced using an Illumina HiSeq 2500. Unique molecular identifiers were incorporated into TCR beta cDNA libraries to reduce PCR and sequencing biases. In-frame beta chains were kept once TCRdb had trimmed the public reads at Q25 with fastp and called clones with MiXCR. Every distinct CDR3 protein forms one entry, paired with its most common genes and DNA. Recorded for this sample are some 690,000 distinct CDR3 sequences; approximately 59% of them occurred a single time. 10% to 12% of the sample goes to the ten largest clones. General conclusions and limits of the study: Four or five TRBV segments, including TRBV5-6, TRBV5-1 and TRBV20-1, were significantly more frequent in patients than controls.

The sequenced sample consisted of blood. The receptors were gathered from a girl between 2 and 10 years old with multiple sclerosis.

This clonotype was counted between two and nine times. The V gene is TRBV4-1, the J gene TRBJ2-3; weak D call: TRBD1 (5 bases). The CDR3 consists of 13 residues. Per the germline V gene, CDR1 is MGHRA and CDR2 is YSYEKL. V lost 6 bases, J lost 1 base, and 8 bases lay in between. The CDR3 region has the DNA TGCGCCAGCAGAGGGGCTCGCACAGATACGCAGTATTTT. Protein sequence: CASRGARTDTQYF.

This clonotype was counted a few times. The rearrangement joins TRBV20-1 to TRBJ1-4; D is unresolved. CDR3 length: 11 amino acids. V was clipped by 6 bases and J by 12 bases, with 14 bases between them. Germline lookup yields CDR1 DFQATT and CDR2 SNEGSKA (reference sequence). CDR3 sequence (DNA): TGCAGTGCCAAGGCCTTTAACGAACTGTTTTTT. Translated, it gives CSAKAFNELFF.

The rearrangement links TRBV10-2 to TRBJ2-7, with 7 bases that match TRBD1. The germline V gene encodes CDR1 WSHSY and CDR2 SAAADI. The V and J ends lost 4 bases and 3 bases, in that order; junction bases with no gene match: 12. This CDR3 has 16 amino acids. CDR3 in DNA: TGCGCCAGCAGTGCGTTCTTTCAGGGACAGAACTACGAGCAGTACTTC. Residues: CASSAFFQGQNYEQYF.

Only a few counts were recorded for this clonotype. The chain is built from TRBV2 and TRBJ2-5; D may correspond to TRBD1 or TRBD2 (5 bases each). The V gene's germline CDR1 is SNHLY and CDR2 FYNNEI. The CDR3 extends over 13 amino acids. V was shortened by 7 bases and J by 1 base, with 10 bases between the two germline ends. The CDR3 protein is CASNGASQETQYF. For the CDR3, the DNA is TGTGCCAGCAACGGGGCTTCCCAAGAGACCCAGTACTTC.

This rearrangement joins TRBV7-6 to TRBJ2-3; 8 nucleotides agree with TRBD2. Germline-derived CDR1 and CDR2 are SGHVS and FNYEAQ. V dropped 1 base and J dropped 5; count of bases not matched to a gene: 5. This CDR3 has 15 residues. Here the CDR3 DNA reads TGTGCCAGCAGCTTAGGTCCGGGAGGGGTAGATACGCAGTATTTT. This translates into CASSLGPGGVDTQYF.

This sequence joins TRBV5-1 and TRBJ1-4, with 7 positions matching TRBD1. The CDR3 covers 14 residues. Per the germline V gene, CDR1 is SGHRS and CDR2 is YFSETQ. The J segment lost 4 bases and the V segment lost 4 bases, leaving 4 bases of the junction unmatched. The CDR3 spells CASSPGTDNEKLFF. CDR3 nucleotides: TGCGCCAGCAGCCCCGGGACAGATAATGAAAAACTGTTTTTT.

The chain recombines TRBV27 with TRBJ2-7, with 8 bases lining up with TRBD2. Germline values: CDR1 MNHEY, CDR2 SMNVEV (reference sequence). The CDR3 contains 15 residues. The V and J ends lost 2 bases and 1 base, in that order; junction bases with no gene match: 4. CDR3 residues: CASSLASGQSYEQYF. The DNA for the CDR3 is TGTGCCAGCAGTTTAGCTAGCGGGCAATCCTACGAGCAGTACTTC.

The chain has TRBV4-2 and TRBJ2-7; the D gene is possibly TRBD2 (6 bases). CDR3 length: 13 residues. V dropped 5 bases and J dropped 5 bases, with 13 bases sitting between them. The V gene's germline CDR1 is LGHNA and CDR2 YNFKEQ. CDR3 protein: CASSMERRDEQYF. The CDR3 coding sequence is TGTGCCAGCAGCATGGAACGGAGGGACGAGCAGTACTTC.

The CDR3 spells CSANLNERAHSTDTQYF. The CDR3 nucleotides are TGCAGTGCAAACCTAAATGAGCGGGCCCACTCCACAGATACGCAGTATTTT. The chain has TRBV20-1 and TRBJ2-3; perhaps TRBD2 as D (6 bases). The germline gives CDR1 DFQATT, CDR2 SNEGSKA (reference sequence). CDR3 size: 17 residues. V was cut by 6 bases and J by 2 bases, with 24 bases left in between.

The chain employs TRBV11-2 and TRBJ1-2; D gene unclear. The CDR3 contains 16 residues. Per the germline V gene, CDR1 is SGHAT and CDR2 is FQNNGV. With 4 bases removed from V and 3 bases from J, the gap between germline ends came to 18 bases. CDR3 loop: CASSSPARPKDYGYTF. In DNA form, the CDR3 reads TGTGCCAGCAGCTCCCCTGCCAGACCAAAGGACTATGGCTACACCTTC.

This clonotype was seen a single time. Sequence at one end of the junction differs from germline and may be a read error. The chain couples TRBV12-3 or TRBV12-4 to TRBJ2-3; D is undetermined. The CDR3 loop spans 16 amino acids. CDR3 DNA sequence: TGTGCCAGCAGTTTGAGTAGCCCTTTCCGAGCAGATGCGCAGTATTTT. Translation: CASSLSSPFRADAQYF.

This rearrangement joins TRBV20-1 to TRBJ1-5, with TRBD1 matching 8 bases. The CDR3 is made up of 14 amino acids. After removal of 5 bases from V and 5 bases from J, the junction contained 8 bases not matched to a gene. The germline CDR1 and CDR2 sequences are DFQATT and SNEGSKA (reference sequence). This CDR3 is CSAARTGKYQPQHF. In DNA, the CDR3 is TGCAGTGCTGCACGGACAGGGAAGTATCAGCCCCAGCATTTT.

This clonotype was seen a few times. The chain is built from TRBV20-1 and TRBJ1-6; D unclear. The V end lost 6 bases, the J end lost 7 bases, and 16 bases lay between the germline ends. CDR1 is DFQATT, CDR2 SNEGSKA, per germline (reference sequence). The CDR3 covers 14 residues. CDR3 sequence: CSARGIGQNSPLHF. CDR3 DNA sequence: TGCAGTGCGCGTGGGATAGGGCAGAATTCACCCCTCCACTTT.

V gene TRBV29-1 combines with J gene TRBJ2-1; D remains unclear. V gave up 3 bases and J gave up 6 bases, with 6 bases separating them. Germline CDR1 is SQVTM and CDR2 is ANQGSEA. The length of the CDR3 is 11 residues. CDR3 DNA: TGCAGCGTTGACAGTGGCAATGAGCAGTTCTTC. This gives the protein CSVDSGNEQFF.

V and J are TRBV7-2 and TRBJ1-1; a possible D gene is TRBD1 (5 bases). There are 15 residues in the CDR3. Germline loops: CDR1 SGHTA, CDR2 FQGNSA. V was shortened by 0 bases and J by 2 bases, with 10 bases between the two germline ends. The CDR3 reads CASSLAGGVNTEAFF. In DNA, the CDR3 is TGTGCCAGCAGCTTAGCGGGGGGGGTTAACACTGAAGCTTTCTTT.

J is TRBJ2-1 and V is TRBV25-1, with a tentative D call TRBD2 (6 bases). The CDR3 covers 16 residues. Germline values: CDR1 MGHDK, CDR2 SYGVNS. V dropped 3 bases and J dropped 5 bases, with 17 bases sitting between them. CDR3 nucleotides: TGTGCCAGCAGTGACCCCTTCGGGGGACGGGACAATGAGCAGTTCTTC. This gives the protein CASSDPFGGRDNEQFF.

The chain couples TRBV3-1 to TRBJ2-1; D uncertain. This CDR3 region has 16 residues. Trimming took 2 bases from V and 13 from J, leaving 24 bases between them. Germline V gene sequence: CDR1 LGHDT, CDR2 YNNKEL (reference sequence). The CDR3 coding sequence is TGTGCCAGCAGCCAATTTGGACGGAAGCCAAGGAAGGCACAGTTCTTC. This translates into CASSQFGRKPRKAQFF.

This chain uses TRBV4-1 with TRBJ1-4; 7 bases align to TRBD1. With V trimmed by 3 bases and J by 5 bases, 9 bases remained unmatched. The CDR3 totals 16 residues. Germline CDR1 and CDR2: MGHRA and YSYEKL. CDR3 sequence: CASSHLPGQSNEKLFF. CDR3 nucleotide sequence: TGCGCCAGCAGCCATTTACCGGGACAGTCAAATGAAAAACTGTTTTTT.

The V and J genes are TRBV5-1 and TRBJ2-3, with a tentative D call TRBD2 (6 bases). Deletions cut 7 bases from V and 8 bases from J, with 11 bases between. This CDR3 has 11 residues. The germline V gene has CDR1 SGHRS and CDR2 YFSETQ. The DNA of the CDR3 is TGCGCCAGCTATGGGGAGGCTACGCAGTATTTT. Amino acid sequence: CASYGEATQYF.

The rearrangement uses TRBV3-1 and TRBJ1-2; D is uncertain. Germline values: CDR1 LGHDT, CDR2 YNNKEL (reference sequence). Trimming cost V 1 base and J 8 bases, with 23 bases left between them. The CDR3 is 17 amino acids. CDR3 sequence reads: CASSQAAVQFPRVGYTF. CDR3 nucleotide sequence: TGTGCCAGCAGCCAAGCTGCAGTCCAATTCCCGCGGGTGGGCTACACCTTC.

J is TRBJ2-3 and V is TRBV12-3 or TRBV12-4; TRBD1 matches at 7 bases. The length of the CDR3 is 16 residues. V trimming: 6 bases; J trimming: 2 bases; junction bases outside the gene matches: 11. The CDR3 reads CASSTLGDSLTDTQYF. CDR3 sequence (DNA): TGTGCCAGCAGCACCCTCGGGGACAGCCTCACAGATACGCAGTATTTT.

The chain uses TRBV7-9 and TRBJ1-1, with unresolved D. Germline V lookup: CDR1 SEHNR, CDR2 FQNEAQ (reference sequence). The CDR3 sequence is 14 residues long. Trimming pared 1 base from V and 1 base from J, leaving 7 bases between. CDR3 coding DNA: TGTGCCAGCAGCTTAGATTACCGGAACACTGAAGCTTTCTTT. It codes for CASSLDYRNTEAFF.

The rearrangement links TRBV20-1 to TRBJ1-1; perhaps TRBD1 as D (5 bases). Trimming pared 1 base from V and 5 bases from J, leaving 11 bases between. Germline V CDR1 and CDR2: DFQATT, SNEGSKA (reference sequence). The CDR3 is 13 amino acids. The CDR3 loop reads CSARGQRETEAFF. The CDR3 region has the DNA TGCAGTGCTAGAGGACAGCGGGAGACTGAAGCTTTCTTT.